These T cell receptor beta chains were read from a single sample in a study of T cells in localized non-small cell lung cancer. This table comes from immunoSEQ multiplex PCR, and its TCRdb copy is limited to in-frame clones, with some not included. In the table there are tens of thousands of clones, roughly 90% of which are singletons. The specimen was peripheral blood, collected before any cancer treatment. The receptors derive from a woman between 35 and 75 years old with stage I lung adenocarcinoma. Both conserved end residues are part of each CDR3. Each record gives: D gene, V gene, clone size, J gene, CDR3 protein, CDR3 DNA. A D gene is named only where the DNA matches it firmly. Clone size is shown for a subset of rows, as once, few, many or a class of expanded clone.

d_gene: TRBD1; v_gene: TRBV7-2; abundance: -; j_gene: TRBJ2-7; CDR3aa: CASTKSLTGLYEQYF; CDR3nt: TGTGCCAGCACCAAGTCCTTGACAGGGCTCTACGAGCAGTACTTC
d_gene: -; v_gene: TRBV30; abundance: -; j_gene: TRBJ1-2; CDR3aa: CAWNRYINYGYTF; CDR3nt: TGTGCCTGGAACCGATATATTAACTATGGCTACACCTTC
d_gene: -; v_gene: TRBV6-6; abundance: -; j_gene: TRBJ2-5; CDR3aa: CASSYPGQETQYF; CDR3nt: TGTGCCAGCAGTTACCCCGGACAGGAGACCCAGTACTTC
d_gene: TRBD2; v_gene: TRBV9; abundance: -; j_gene: TRBJ2-3; CDR3aa: CASSAGTSGPRRADTQYF; CDR3nt: TGTGCCAGCAGCGCGGGGACTAGCGGGCCCCGGCGGGCAGATACGCAGTATTTT
d_gene: -; v_gene: TRBV15; abundance: -; j_gene: TRBJ2-7; CDR3aa: CATSGGTAAVYEQYF; CDR3nt: TGTGCCACCAGCGGAGGGACAGCAGCCGTCTACGAGCAGTACTTC
d_gene: -; v_gene: TRBV7-2; abundance: few; j_gene: TRBJ2-1; CDR3aa: CASSSRVGEQFF; CDR3nt: TGTGCCAGCAGCTCACGGGTCGGTGAGCAGTTCTTC
d_gene: -; v_gene: TRBV5-4; abundance: -; j_gene: TRBJ2-5; CDR3aa: CASSSEEWRTETQYF; CDR3nt: TGTGCCAGCAGCTCTGAGGAGTGGCGGACAGAGACCCAGTACTTC
d_gene: TRBD2; v_gene: TRBV5-4; abundance: -; j_gene: TRBJ2-3; CDR3aa: CASSFRGGPTDTQYF; CDR3nt: TGTGCCAGCAGCTTCCGGGGGGGCCCCACAGATACGCAGTATTTT
d_gene: TRBD1; v_gene: TRBV7-9; abundance: -; j_gene: TRBJ1-6; CDR3aa: CASSSRDRENSPLHF; CDR3nt: TGTGCCAGCAGCTCCCGGGACAGGGAAAATTCACCCCTCCACTTT
d_gene: TRBD2; v_gene: TRBV11-1; abundance: -; j_gene: TRBJ2-2; CDR3aa: CASSPTTSALDTGELFF; CDR3nt: TGTGCCAGCAGCCCGACGACTAGCGCCCTGGACACCGGGGAGCTGTTTTTT
d_gene: -; v_gene: TRBV6-6; abundance: -; j_gene: TRBJ1-1; CDR3aa: CASSYGGTEAFF; CDR3nt: TGTGCCAGCAGTTACGGGGGAACTGAAGCTTTCTTT
d_gene: -; v_gene: TRBV30; abundance: -; j_gene: TRBJ1-2; CDR3aa: CAWTPGFGGYTF; CDR3nt: TGTGCCTGGACCCCGGGATTCGGAGGCTACACCTTC
d_gene: -; v_gene: TRBV19; abundance: once; j_gene: TRBJ1-2; CDR3aa: CASNPGTNYGYTF; CDR3nt: TGTGCCAGTAACCCAGGGACTAACTATGGCTACACCTTC